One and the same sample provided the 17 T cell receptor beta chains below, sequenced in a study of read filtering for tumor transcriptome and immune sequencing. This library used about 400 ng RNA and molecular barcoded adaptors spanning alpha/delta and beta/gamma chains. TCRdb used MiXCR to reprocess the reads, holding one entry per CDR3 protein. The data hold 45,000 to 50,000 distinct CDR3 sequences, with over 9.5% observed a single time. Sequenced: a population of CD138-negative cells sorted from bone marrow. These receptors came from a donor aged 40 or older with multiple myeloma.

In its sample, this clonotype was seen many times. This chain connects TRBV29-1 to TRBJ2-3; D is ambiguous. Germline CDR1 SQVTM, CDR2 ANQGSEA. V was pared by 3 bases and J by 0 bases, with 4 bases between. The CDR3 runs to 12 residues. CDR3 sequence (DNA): TGCAGCGTTGATACTAGCACAGATACGCAGTATTTT. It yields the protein CSVDTSTDTQYF.

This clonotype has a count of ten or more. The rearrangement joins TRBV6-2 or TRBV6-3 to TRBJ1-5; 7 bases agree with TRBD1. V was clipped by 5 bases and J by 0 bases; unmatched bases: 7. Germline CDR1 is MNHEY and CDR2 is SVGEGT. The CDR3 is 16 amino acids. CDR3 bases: TGTGCCAGCAGTCGGACAGGCCTCAATAGCAATCAGCCCCAGCATTTT. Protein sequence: CASSRTGLNSNQPQHF.

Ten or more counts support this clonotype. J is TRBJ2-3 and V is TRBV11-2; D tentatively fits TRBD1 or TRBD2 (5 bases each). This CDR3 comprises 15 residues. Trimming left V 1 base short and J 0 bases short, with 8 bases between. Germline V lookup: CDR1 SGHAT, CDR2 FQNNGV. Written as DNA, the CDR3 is TGTGCCAGCAGCTTAGGGGGGTTAAGCACAGATACGCAGTATTTT. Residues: CASSLGGLSTDTQYF.

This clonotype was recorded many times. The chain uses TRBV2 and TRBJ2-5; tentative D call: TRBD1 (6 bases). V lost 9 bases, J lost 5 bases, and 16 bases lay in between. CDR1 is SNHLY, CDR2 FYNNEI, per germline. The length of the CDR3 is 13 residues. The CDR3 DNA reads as TGTGCCAGTAGAACAGGGAACGAGGAGACCCAGTACTTC. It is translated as CASRTGNEETQYF. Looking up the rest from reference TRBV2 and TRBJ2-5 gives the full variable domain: EPEVTQTPSHQVTQMGQEVILRCVPISNHLYFYWYRQILGQKVEFLVSFYNNEISEKSEIFDDQFSVERPDGSNFTLKIRSTKLEDSAMYFCASRTGNEETQYFGPGTRLLVL.

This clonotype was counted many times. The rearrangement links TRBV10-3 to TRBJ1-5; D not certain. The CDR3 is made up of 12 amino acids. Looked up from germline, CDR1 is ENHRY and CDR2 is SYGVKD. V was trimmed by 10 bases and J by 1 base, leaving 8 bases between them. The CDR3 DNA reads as TGTGCCACGGGTCCAAGCAATCAGCCCCAGCATTTT. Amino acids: CATGPSNQPQHF.

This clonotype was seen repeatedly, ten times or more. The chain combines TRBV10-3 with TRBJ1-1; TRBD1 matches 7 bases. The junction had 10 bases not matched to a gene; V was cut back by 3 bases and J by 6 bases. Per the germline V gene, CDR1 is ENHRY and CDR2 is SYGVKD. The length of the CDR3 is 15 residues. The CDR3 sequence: CAISDQGGYRAEAFF. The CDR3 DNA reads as TGTGCCATCAGTGACCAGGGGGGGTATAGGGCTGAAGCTTTCTTT.

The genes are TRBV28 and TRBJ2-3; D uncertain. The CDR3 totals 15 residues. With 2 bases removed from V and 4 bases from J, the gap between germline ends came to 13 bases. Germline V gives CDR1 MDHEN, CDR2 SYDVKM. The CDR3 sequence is CASSLTSTAPDTQYF. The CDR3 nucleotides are TGTGCCAGCAGTTTAACGTCCACTGCCCCAGATACGCAGTATTTT. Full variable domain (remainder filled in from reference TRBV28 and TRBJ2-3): DVKVTQSSRYLVKRTGEKVFLECVQDMDHENMFWYRQDPGLGLRLIYFSYDVKMKEKGDIPEGYSVSREKKERFSLILESASTNQTSMYLCASSLTSTAPDTQYFGPGTRLTVL.

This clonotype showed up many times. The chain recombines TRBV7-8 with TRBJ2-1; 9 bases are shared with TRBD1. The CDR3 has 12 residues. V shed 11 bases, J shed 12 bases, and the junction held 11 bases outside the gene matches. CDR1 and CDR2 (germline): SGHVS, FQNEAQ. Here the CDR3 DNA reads TGTGCCGTAAAAACAGGGGGCTTAGGGCAGTTCTTC. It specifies CAVKTGGLGQFF. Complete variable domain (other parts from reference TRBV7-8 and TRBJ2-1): GAGVSQSPRYKVAKRGQDVALRCDPISGHVSLFWYQQALGQGPEFLTYFQNEAQLDKSGLPSDRFFAERPEGSVSTLKIQRTQQEDSAVYLCAVKTGGLGQFFGPGTRLTVL.

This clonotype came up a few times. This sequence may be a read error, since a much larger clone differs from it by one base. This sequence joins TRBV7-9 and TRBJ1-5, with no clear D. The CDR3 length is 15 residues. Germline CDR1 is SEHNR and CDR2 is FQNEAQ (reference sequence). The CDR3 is CAISQEDLGNQPQHF. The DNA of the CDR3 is TGTGCCATCAGCCAGGAAGATCTTGGCAATCAGCCCCAGCATTTT.

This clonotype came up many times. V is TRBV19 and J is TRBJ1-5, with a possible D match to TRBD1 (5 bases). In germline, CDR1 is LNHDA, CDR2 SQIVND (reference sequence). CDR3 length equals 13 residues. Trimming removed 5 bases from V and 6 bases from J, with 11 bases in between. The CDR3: CASSGERGQPQHF. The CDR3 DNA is TGTGCCAGTAGTGGGGAAAGGGGTCAGCCCCAGCATTTT.

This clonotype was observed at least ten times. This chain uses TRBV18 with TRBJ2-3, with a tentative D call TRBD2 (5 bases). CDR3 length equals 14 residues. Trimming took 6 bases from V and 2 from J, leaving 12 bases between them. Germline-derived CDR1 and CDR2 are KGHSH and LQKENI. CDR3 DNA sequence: TGTGCCAGCTCCCTCGGGGTAGACACAGATACGCAGTATTTT. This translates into CASSLGVDTDTQYF.

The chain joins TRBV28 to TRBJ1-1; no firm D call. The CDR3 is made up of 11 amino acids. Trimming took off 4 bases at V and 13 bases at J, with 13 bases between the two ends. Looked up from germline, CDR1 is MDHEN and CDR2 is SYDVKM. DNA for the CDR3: TGTGCCAGCAGTTCAGCCACGGGAGATTTCTTT. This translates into CASSSATGDFF. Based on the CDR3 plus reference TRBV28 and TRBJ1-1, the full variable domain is DVKVTQSSRYLVKRTGEKVFLECVQDMDHENMFWYRQDPGLGLRLIYFSYDVKMKEKGDIPEGYSVSREKKERFSLILESASTNQTSMYLCASSSATGDFFGQGTRLTVV.

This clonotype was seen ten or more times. This CDR3 is CSVDGQGQGVSDTQYF. The CDR3 region has the DNA TGCAGCGTTGACGGTCAGGGACAGGGAGTTTCAGATACGCAGTATTTT. The chain carries TRBV29-1 and TRBJ2-3; TRBD1 matches at 9 bases. The CDR3 spans 16 residues. With 3 bases clipped from V and 4 bases from J, the junction kept 11 bases outside the gene matches. The germline V gene has CDR1 SQVTM and CDR2 ANQGSEA.

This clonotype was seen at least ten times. CDR3 in DNA: TGCAGTGCTAGAGACGACGGAGAGAATTCACCCCTCCACTTT. Protein product: CSARDDGENSPLHF. The chain combines TRBV20-1 with TRBJ1-6; D not certain. Looked up from germline, CDR1 is DFQATT and CDR2 is SNEGSKA (reference sequence). Trimming removed 0 bases from V and 7 bases from J, with 10 bases in between. The CDR3 loop spans 14 amino acids.

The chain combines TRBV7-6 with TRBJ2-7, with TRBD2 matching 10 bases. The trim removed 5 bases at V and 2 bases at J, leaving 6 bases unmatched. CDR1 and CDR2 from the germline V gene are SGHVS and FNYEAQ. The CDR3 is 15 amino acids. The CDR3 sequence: CASSKLAGRAYEQYF. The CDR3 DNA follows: TGTGCCAGCAGCAAACTAGCGGGACGTGCCTACGAGCAGTACTTC.

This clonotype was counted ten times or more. The CDR3 DNA follows: TGTGCCAGCAGCCTGAACAGGGGGGAGCTGTTTTTT. It is translated as CASSLNRGELFF. The chain has TRBV7-6 and TRBJ2-2, with D possibly matching TRBD1 (5 bases). The CDR3 length is 12 residues. Trimming took off 5 bases at V and 8 bases at J, with 9 bases between the two ends. Per germline, CDR1 SGHVS and CDR2 FNYEAQ.

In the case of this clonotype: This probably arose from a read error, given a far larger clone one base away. This CDR3 is CASGIRTEGYYGYTF. The CDR3 coding sequence is TGTGCCAGCGGCATCCGGACAGAGGGGTACTATGGCTACACCTTC. The chain combines TRBV7-3 with TRBJ1-2, with D perhaps TRBD1 (6 bases). Germline V gene data show CDR1 as SGHTA and CDR2 as FQGTGA. The CDR3 totals 15 residues. Trimming took 8 bases from V and 3 from J, leaving 19 bases between them.